The T cell receptor beta chain described here comes from a study of blood T cell repertoires in COVID-19. Overall study context: From the United States, Italy and Spain came samples of acute and convalescent COVID-19. T cells, B-cell-depleted T cells, or PBMCs provided the cDNA or gDNA that served as material.

CDR1 SGHAT and CDR2 FQNNGV come from the germline V gene. The CDR3 has 15 residues. V lost 2 bases to trimming and J lost 1 base, with 9 bases between them. As originally analysed: From reference gene primer amplification, estimates of nucleated cell counts were derived. The method was immunoSEQ multiplex PCR; TCRdb's version includes in-frame clones alone and lacks a portion of them. V and J calls and clone size come straight from that table; D and trimming were deduced from the DNA. The sample carries fewer than 250,000 clones, just under 85% recorded once. Specimen: peripheral blood. J is TRBJ1-5 and V is TRBV11-2; TRBD1 might be the D (5 bases). This receptor was taken from a woman of 80 years or more with acute or convalescent COVID-19. The CDR3, as DNA: TGTGCCAGCAGCTTATGGGGGGGAAGCAATCAGCCCCAGCATTTT. Translation: CASSLWGGSNQPQHF.